A selection of T cell receptor beta chains follows, all from one sample in a study of cytomegalovirus exposure and HLA in healthy donors. Method: immunoSEQ multiplex PCR; TCRdb's copy keeps in-frame clones and lacks some. The data contain 200,000 or so clones, roughly 80% of them singletons. Sequencing input: PBMCs. These receptors were taken from a man aged 40-49 years in good health and CMV-seropositive. CDR3s include the opening cysteine and the closing phenylalanine or tryptophan. The order of the fields is V gene, clone size, CDR3 length, D gene, J gene, CDR3 DNA, CDR3 protein. A D gene is named only where the DNA matches it firmly. Expanded clones get a size class; other rows say once, few or many, or leave the size out.

TRBV30	NA	10	TRBD1	TRBJ1-2	TGTGCCTGGAGGGGGACAGGCTCTGCCTTC	CAWRGTGSAF
TRBV27	NA	14	NA	TRBJ1-5	TGTGCCAGTGGGGGGAGATTTAGCAATCAGCCCCAGCATTTT	CASGGRFSNQPQHF
TRBV10-2	once	14	TRBD1	TRBJ2-7	TGCGCCAGCAGTGACGACGACAGGGGCTACGAGCAGTACTTC	CASSDDDRGYEQYF
TRBV4-3	few	15	NA	TRBJ2-3	TGCGCCAGCAGCCAAGTGGCAGGGGGGACAGATACGCAGTATTTT	CASSQVAGGTDTQYF
TRBV7-2	NA	16	TRBD2	TRBJ2-5	TGTGCCAGCAGCCTTAGCGGGGGGGCTGGGGTAGAGACCCAGTACTTC	CASSLSGGAGVETQYF
TRBV7-2	NA	12	NA	TRBJ2-7	TGTGCCAGCAGCTCTATACTCTACGAGCAGTACTTC	CASSSILYEQYF
TRBV25-1	NA	12	NA	TRBJ2-1	TGTGCCAGCGTGGGGCCTTTTAATGAGCAGTTCTTC	CASVGPFNEQFF
TRBV28	few	13	NA	TRBJ1-5	TGTGCCAGCAGTTTTGGGGGCAGGCAGCCCCAGCATTTT	CASSFGGRQPQHF
TRBV10-2	few	14	TRBD1	TRBJ2-2	TGCGCCAGCAATGCAGGGGGAAAGGCCGGGGAGCTGTTTTTT	CASNAGGKAGELFF
TRBV21-1	few	13	NA	TRBJ2-7	TGTGCCAGCAGCAAACAGGGGGTCTACGAGCAGTACTTC	CASSKQGVYEQYF
TRBV9	NA	15	NA	TRBJ2-1	TGTGCCAGCAGCGTAGCGGGGATTGGCGCCAATGAGCAGTTCTTC	CASSVAGIGANEQFF
TRBV10-3	NA	15	TRBD2	TRBJ2-3	TGTGCCTCCAACCAACTAGCGTCCCCCACAGATACGCAGTATTTT	CASNQLASPTDTQYF
TRBV27	NA	17	TRBD1	TRBJ2-7	TGTGCCAGCAGCCGAAGTTTGGACAGGGGGTTTTTCTACGAGCAGTACTTC	CASSRSLDRGFFYEQYF
TRBV10-2	NA	15	NA	TRBJ1-6	TGCGCCAGCAGTCTCCTGGACAGTCATAATTCACCCCTCCACTTT	CASSLLDSHNSPLHF
TRBV19	NA	16	NA	TRBJ1-5	TGTGCCAGTAGTGACTCGCAGGGCGGAAGCAATCAGCCCCAGCATTTT	CASSDSQGGSNQPQHF
TRBV4-1	few	13	TRBD1	TRBJ1-2	TGCGCCAGCAGCGACAGGGGAGAAGATGGCTACACCTTC	CASSDRGEDGYTF
TRBV6-5	NA	13	TRBD1	TRBJ2-1	TGTGCCAGCAGGCCGGGACAGGGTAATGAGCAGTTCTTC	CASRPGQGNEQFF
TRBV19	few	14	NA	TRBJ2-2	TGTGCCAGTAGTCAGGGGCCGAGGTTCGGGGAGCTGTTTTTT	CASSQGPRFGELFF
TRBV5-6	NA	13	TRBD1	TRBJ1-1	TGTGCCAGCAGCTCATCACAGGGGCCTGAAGCTTTCTTT	CASSSSQGPEAFF
TRBV27	NA	13	NA	TRBJ2-3	TGTGCCAGCAAAAGGGGTAGCACAGATACGCAGTATTTT	CASKRGSTDTQYF
TRBV7-8	NA	16	NA	TRBJ1-1	TGTGCCAGCAGCTTAGTCTCCGGGATCGGAAACACTGAAGCTTTCTTT	CASSLVSGIGNTEAFF
TRBV19	NA	17	TRBD2	TRBJ2-3	TGTGCCAGTAGTCTCCCCCAGGGGACTAGACGCACAGATACGCAGTATTTT	CASSLPQGTRRTDTQYF
TRBV6-8	NA	14	NA	TRBJ1-1	TGTGCCAGCGGCCGTCGGGGAACGGACACTGAAGCTTTCTTT	CASGRRGTDTEAFF
TRBV7-9	NA	14	NA	TRBJ1-2	TGTGCCAGCAGCCCTGGTAACCCCAAACAAGGCTACACCTTC	CASSPGNPKQGYTF
TRBV27	NA	15	NA	TRBJ2-3	TGTGCCAGCAGCAAGCCCGCCGAAGGGGCAGATACGCAGTATTTT	CASSKPAEGADTQYF
TRBV9	NA	14	TRBD1	TRBJ2-7	TGTGCCAGCAGCGTACGGGACAGGGGAGGGGAGCAGTACTTC	CASSVRDRGGEQYF
TRBV9	NA	16	NA	TRBJ1-3	TGTGCCAGCAGCGCCTACGGGAGGGATTCTGGAAACACCATATATTTT	CASSAYGRDSGNTIYF